This TCR beta chain was sequenced during a study of blood T cell repertoires in COVID-19 (dated by TCRdb to the early 2020s). With respect to the entire study: Collaborator samples came from the United States, Italy and Spain and covered acute and convalescent phases of COVID-19. HLA class I and class II types, where available, came from metadata supplied by the sample provider rather than from assay-based typing. The samples were drawn from two sources: the first 160 participants of the ongoing ImmuneRACE study, and fewer than 1,500 subjects contributed by 6 global collaborators. Nearly every sample came with metadata listing a de-identified subject ID, COVID-19 status, age in years and sex. Deeply sampled blood TCRbeta repertoires from subjects exposed to, actively infected with, or recovered from COVID-19 were included in the dataset. The prospective study material was composed of cDNA or gDNA derived from T cells, B-cell-depleted T cells, or PBMCs. The repertoires were released in a freely available public database intended as a resource for research on the immune response to SARS-CoV-2.

This clone showed up just a few times. Its antigen specificity is not known. No base quality values were provided; no much bigger clone lies one nucleotide off. The collaborating institutions used their own protocols to collect whole blood in K2EDTA tubes. Collaborator samples were shipped for TCRbeta analysis as frozen whole blood, isolated PBMCs, or DNA extracted from either sample type. TCRbeta CDR3 regions were amplified from genomic DNA using the immunoSEQ Assay, a bias-controlled multiplex PCR. The authors' analysis ran thus. Nucleated cell counts per sample were estimated from amplification of reference gene primers within the assay. To quantify the absolute abundance of each unique TCRbeta CDR3 rearrangement, sequence reads were collapsed and filtered. For each sample, productive Simpson clonality was calculated as the square root of Simpson's diversity index across productive rearrangements. TCRdb stores this immuneACCESS table with in-frame sequences only. Part of the clones is absent; in the studies checked, under half of the shortfall reflects unresolved V genes, and no reason is known for the rest. D and trimming were read from the DNA, whereas the V and J calls and clone size are those reported in that table. This sample gives approximately 24,000 clones in total; around nine tenths of them show up just once. The ten largest account for around 30% of the sample.

On the study overall, not on this receptor specifically: How much clinical and demographic metadata was included differed by source and by participant, and the metadata was provided uncurated.

This receptor was obtained from a woman aged 70-85 years with active COVID-19. The sample comprised peripheral blood.

The CDR3 in this case is CASSRRGTPGYTF. The sequence in DNA is TGTGCCAGCAGTCGCCGCGGGACTCCGGGCTACACCTTC. The receptor chain draws on TRBV2 and TRBJ1-2; perhaps TRBD1 is the D gene, with 5 bases matching. Deletion took 5 bases off V and 8 bases off J, with a span of 15 bases between the germline ends. The CDR3 holds 13 amino acids from the cysteine to the phenylalanine. Only the CDR3 portion is preserved as DNA: 39 bases, with reading frame beginning at the first base. The CDR1 and CDR2 encoded by the germline V gene are SNHLY and FYNNEI.